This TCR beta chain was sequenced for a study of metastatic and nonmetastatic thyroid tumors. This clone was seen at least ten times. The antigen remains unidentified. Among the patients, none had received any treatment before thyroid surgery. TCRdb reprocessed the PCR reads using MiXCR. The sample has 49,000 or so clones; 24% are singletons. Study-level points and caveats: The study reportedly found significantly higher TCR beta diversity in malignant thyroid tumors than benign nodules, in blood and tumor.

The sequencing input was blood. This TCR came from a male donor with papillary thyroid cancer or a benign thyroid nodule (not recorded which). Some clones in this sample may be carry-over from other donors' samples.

The CDR3 DNA is TGTGCCACCTCCCCAGGAGTAGGCTGGGAGACCCAGTACTTC. It encodes CATSPGVGWETQYF. The chain employs TRBV15 and TRBJ2-5; no clear D. The germline gives CDR1 LNHNV, CDR2 YYDKDF (reference sequence). CDR3 length: 14 amino acids. V was shortened by 8 bases and J by 5 bases, with 18 bases between the two germline ends.